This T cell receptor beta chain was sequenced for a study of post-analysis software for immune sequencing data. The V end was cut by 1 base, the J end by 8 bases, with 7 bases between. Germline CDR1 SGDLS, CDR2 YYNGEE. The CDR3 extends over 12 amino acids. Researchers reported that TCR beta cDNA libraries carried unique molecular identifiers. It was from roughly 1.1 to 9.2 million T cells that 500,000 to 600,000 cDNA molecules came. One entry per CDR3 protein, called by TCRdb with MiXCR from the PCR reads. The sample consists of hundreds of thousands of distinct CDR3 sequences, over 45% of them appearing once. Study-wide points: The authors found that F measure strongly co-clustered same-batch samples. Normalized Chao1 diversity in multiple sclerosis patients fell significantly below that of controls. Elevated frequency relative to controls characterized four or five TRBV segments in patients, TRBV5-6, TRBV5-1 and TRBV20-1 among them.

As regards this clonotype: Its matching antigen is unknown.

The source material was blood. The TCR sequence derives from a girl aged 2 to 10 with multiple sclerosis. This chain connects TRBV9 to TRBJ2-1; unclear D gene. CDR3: CASSVSSDEQFF. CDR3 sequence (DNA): TGTGCCAGCAGCGTAAGTTCCGATGAGCAGTTCTTC.